Following are 11 T cell receptor beta chains from one sample sequenced in a study of blood T cells in healthy people across ages. For the second PCR, which ran for roughly 6 to 12 cycles, a sample-barcoded 5' primer and a J-beta primer mix were used. TCRdb recomputed calls from the 5' RACE reads with MiXCR, one row per CDR3 protein. The sample lists some 850,000 distinct CDR3 sequences; roughly 24% were seen once. These data also formed part of another study, on T cells of mothers and their children.

Specimen: blood. These receptors were collected from a boy aged 5-17 years in good health.

The CDR3 sequence: CASSLAGTSKETQYF. As DNA, the CDR3 is TGCGCCAGCAGCTTGGCCGGGACTAGCAAAGAGACCCAGTACTTC. This chain joins TRBV5-1 and TRBJ2-5; 9 bases map to TRBD2. The CDR3 contains 15 residues. CDR1 SGHRS and CDR2 YFSETQ come from the germline V gene. V shed 0 bases, J shed 3 bases, and the junction held 3 bases outside the gene matches. Supplemented by reference TRBV5-1 and TRBJ2-5, the full variable domain reads KAGVTQTPRYLIKTRGQQVTLSCSPISGHRSVSWYQQTPGQGLQFLFEYFSETQRNKGNFPGRFSGRQFSNSRSEMNVSTLELGDSALYLCASSLAGTSKETQYFGPGTRLLVL.

The chain combines TRBV18 with TRBJ1-2; D call uncertain. V lost 0 bases and J lost 8, with 13 bases in between. Germline lookup yields CDR1 KGHSH and CDR2 LQKENI. The CDR3 is made up of 14 amino acids. In DNA, the CDR3 is TGTGCCAGCTCACCACCATCCGGGTTGGAAGGCTACACCTTC. Amino acids: CASSPPSGLEGYTF. Based on the CDR3 plus reference TRBV18 and TRBJ1-2, the full variable domain is NAGVMQNPRHLVRRRGQEARLRCSPMKGHSHVYWYRQLPEEGLKFMVYLQKENIIDESGMPKERFSAEFPKEGPSILRIQQVVRGDSAAYFCASSPPSGLEGYTFGSGTRLTVV.

This chain connects TRBV28 to TRBJ1-1, with D uncertain. Trimming took 6 bases from V and 1 from J, leaving 15 bases between them. The CDR3 consists of 15 residues. The germline V gene has CDR1 MDHEN and CDR2 SYDVKM. This CDR3 reads CASSAHSEGNTEAFF. CDR3 bases: TGTGCCAGCAGCGCCCACAGTGAGGGGAACACTGAAGCTTTCTTT.

V gene TRBV5-1 combines with J gene TRBJ1-4, with D unresolved. Trimming stripped 0 bases from V and 6 bases from J, with 12 bases between. The CDR3 spans 15 residues. From germline, CDR1 is SGHRS and CDR2 YFSETQ. This CDR3 is CASSLVRDGDEKLFF. In nucleotides, the CDR3 is TGCGCCAGCAGCTTGGTAAGGGATGGAGATGAAAAACTGTTTTTT.

This clonotype was detected a few times. The genes are TRBV9 and TRBJ2-1; D gene unclear. The V end lost 3 bases, the J end lost 7 bases, and 14 bases lay between the germline ends. Germline lookup yields CDR1 SGDLS and CDR2 YYNGEE. This CDR3 region has 14 residues. The CDR3 bases are TGTGCCAGCAGCGGGGGTAGCAGTGGGAATGAGCAGTTCTTC. Its protein product is CASSGGSSGNEQFF. The variable domain in full, completed from reference TRBV9 and TRBJ2-1, reads DSGVTQTPKHLITATGQRVTLRCSPRSGDLSVYWYQQSLDQGLQFLIQYYNGEERAKGNILERFSAQQFPDLHSELNLSSLELGDSALYFCASSGGSSGNEQFFGPGTRLTVL.

The V call is TRBV11-3, the J call TRBJ1-5; weak D call: TRBD1 (5 bases). The CDR3 runs to 14 residues. In germline, CDR1 is SGHNT, CDR2 YENEEA. Trimming took 5 bases from V and 7 from J, leaving 15 bases between them. CDR3 residues: CASSASPGLQPQHF. In DNA, the CDR3 is TGTGCCAGCAGCGCTTCACCAGGGTTGCAGCCCCAGCATTTT.

This clonotype turned up a few times. The chain uses TRBV29-1 and TRBJ2-7; D is tentatively TRBD1 or TRBD2 (5 bases each). Germline V CDR1 and CDR2: SQVTM, ANQGSEA. The CDR3 is 18 amino acids. Trimming removed 0 bases at V and 5 bases at J, with 26 bases between. CDR3 residues: CSVEDPTSGTQDFNEQYF. DNA of the CDR3: TGCAGCGTTGAAGATCCCACTTCCGGGACCCAGGACTTCAACGAGCAGTACTTC.

The rearrangement links TRBV20-1 to TRBJ2-7, with D perhaps TRBD1 (6 bases). CDR3 length equals 14 residues. CDR1 DFQATT and CDR2 SNEGSKA come from the germline V gene (reference sequence). V lost 0 bases to trimming and J lost 4 bases, with 13 bases between them. The CDR3 region is CSARETGKEYEQYF. The DNA for the CDR3 is TGCAGTGCTAGAGAGACAGGAAAAGAATACGAGCAGTACTTC.

This clonotype has just a few counts. This sequence joins TRBV5-1 and TRBJ2-2; D gene ambiguous. This CDR3 has 15 amino acids. V was shortened by 0 bases and J by 0 bases, with 6 bases between the two germline ends. CDR1 is SGHRS and CDR2 is YFSETQ in the germline V gene. CDR3 DNA sequence: TGCGCCAGCAGCTTGGTTCCTGCGAACACCGGGGAGCTGTTTTTT. It yields the protein CASSLVPANTGELFF.

The chain combines TRBV12-3 or TRBV12-4 with TRBJ2-7; TRBD1 matches at 11 bases. J was trimmed by 5 bases and V by 6 bases; bases with no gene match: 9. CDR3 size: 15 residues. The CDR3 region is CASSFRGQGADEQYF. The CDR3 DNA sequence: TGTGCCAGCAGCTTCCGAGGACAGGGGGCTGACGAGCAGTACTTC.

The CDR3 sequence: CASRSALEGSWYEQYF. In DNA form, the CDR3 reads TGCGCCAGCAGGTCCGCATTGGAGGGGTCCTGGTACGAGCAGTACTTC. The rearrangement joins TRBV5-1 to TRBJ2-5; tentatively, D is TRBD2 (6 bases). The DNA end favors TRBJ2-7, so the J call may be wrong. CDR1 and CDR2 from the germline V gene are SGHRS and YFSETQ. The CDR3 length is 16 residues.